The 3 T cell receptor beta chains below all came from one sample that was sequenced in a study of somatic mutations in cytotoxic T cells in rheumatoid arthritis. This table comes from immunoSEQ multiplex PCR, and its TCRdb copy is limited to in-frame clones, with some not included. This table has about 29,000 clones, approximately 86% appearing once. Sequenced: CD8+ T cells sorted from blood. Every receptor here comes from an adult with rheumatoid arthritis.

The J gene is TRBJ2-1, the V gene TRBV29-1; 8 bases match TRBD2. CDR1 is SQVTM and CDR2 is ANQGSEA in the germline V gene. J gave up 0 bases and V 0 bases, and 4 bases lay outside the gene matches. This CDR3 spans 16 amino acids. The CDR3 is CSVEDLSGSSYNEQFF. CDR3 in DNA: TGCAGCGTTGAAGATCTAAGCGGGAGCTCCTACAATGAGCAGTTCTTC.

The V call is TRBV4-1, the J call TRBJ1-1; D may be TRBD1 (6 bases). V was shortened by 1 base and J by 5 bases, with 17 bases between the two germline ends. The CDR3 length is 16 residues. Germline loops: CDR1 MGHRA, CDR2 YSYEKL. The CDR3 DNA follows: TGCGCCAGCAGCCAAGGCGTGGGATTCAGGGGAACTGAAGCTTTCTTT. Translated, it gives CASSQGVGFRGTEAFF.

The chain combines TRBV5-1 with TRBJ2-2, with TRBD1 matching 7 bases. Germline lookup yields CDR1 SGHRS and CDR2 YFSETQ. J was trimmed by 5 bases and V by 0 bases; bases with no gene match: 7. The CDR3 is made up of 16 amino acids. The CDR3 DNA follows: TGCGCCAGCAGCTTGGACCACAGGGGTATAACCGGGGAGCTGTTTTTT. Amino acids: CASSLDHRGITGELFF.